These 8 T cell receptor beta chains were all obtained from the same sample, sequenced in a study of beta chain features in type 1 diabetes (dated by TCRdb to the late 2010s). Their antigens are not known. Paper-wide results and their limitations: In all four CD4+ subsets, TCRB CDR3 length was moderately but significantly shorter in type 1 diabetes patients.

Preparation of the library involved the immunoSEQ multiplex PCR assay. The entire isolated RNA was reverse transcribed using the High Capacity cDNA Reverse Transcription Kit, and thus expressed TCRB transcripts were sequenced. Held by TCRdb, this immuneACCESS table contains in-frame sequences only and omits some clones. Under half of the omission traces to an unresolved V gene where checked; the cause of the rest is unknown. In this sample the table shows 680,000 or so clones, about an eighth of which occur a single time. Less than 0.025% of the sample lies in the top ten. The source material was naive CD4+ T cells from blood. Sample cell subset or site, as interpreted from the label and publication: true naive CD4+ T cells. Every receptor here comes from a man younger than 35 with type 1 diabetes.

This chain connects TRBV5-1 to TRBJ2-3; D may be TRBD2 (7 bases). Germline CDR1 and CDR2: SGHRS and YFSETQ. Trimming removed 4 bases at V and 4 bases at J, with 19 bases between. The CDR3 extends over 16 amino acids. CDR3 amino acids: CASSISGRGASDTQYF. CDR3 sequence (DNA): TGCGCCAGCAGCATATCAGGACGGGGGGCCTCAGATACGCAGTATTTT.

CDR3 coding DNA: TGTGCCAGCAGCCCGGACAGGGAGGATAGGCCCCAGCATTTT. Amino acids: CASSPDREDRPQHF. The J gene is TRBJ1-5, the V gene TRBV28; 8 positions match TRBD1. CDR3 length: 14 residues. The ends lost 6 bases at V and 9 bases at J; junction bases unmatched: 10. Germline V CDR1 and CDR2: MDHEN, SYDVKM.

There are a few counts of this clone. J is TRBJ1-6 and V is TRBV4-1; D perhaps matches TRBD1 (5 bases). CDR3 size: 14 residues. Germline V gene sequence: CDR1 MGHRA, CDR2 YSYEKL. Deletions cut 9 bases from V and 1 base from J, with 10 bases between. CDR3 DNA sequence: TGCGCCAGTCACGGGGGATCCTATAATTCACCCCTCCACTTT. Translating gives CASHGGSYNSPLHF.

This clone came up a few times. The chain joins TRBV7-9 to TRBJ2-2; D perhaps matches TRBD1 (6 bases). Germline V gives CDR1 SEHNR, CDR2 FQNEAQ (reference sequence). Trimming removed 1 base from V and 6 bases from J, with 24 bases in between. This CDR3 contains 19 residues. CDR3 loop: CASSLDGFRRQVVPGELFF. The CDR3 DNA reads TGTGCCAGCAGCTTAGACGGGTTTCGGAGACAGGTCGTCCCCGGGGAGCTGTTTTTT.

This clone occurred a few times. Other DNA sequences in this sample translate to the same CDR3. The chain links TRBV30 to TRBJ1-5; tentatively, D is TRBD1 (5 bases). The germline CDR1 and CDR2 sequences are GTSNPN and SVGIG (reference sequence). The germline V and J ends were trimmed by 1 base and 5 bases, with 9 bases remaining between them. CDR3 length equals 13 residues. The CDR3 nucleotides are TGTGCCTGGAGTGGGGGCGGTGATCAGCCCCAGCATTTT. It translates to CAWSGGGDQPQHF.

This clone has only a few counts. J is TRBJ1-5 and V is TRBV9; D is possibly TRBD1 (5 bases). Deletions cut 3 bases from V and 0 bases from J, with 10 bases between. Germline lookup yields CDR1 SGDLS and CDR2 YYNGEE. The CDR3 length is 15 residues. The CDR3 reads CASSAGIDSNQPQHF. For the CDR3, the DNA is TGTGCCAGCAGCGCAGGGATAGATAGCAATCAGCCCCAGCATTTT. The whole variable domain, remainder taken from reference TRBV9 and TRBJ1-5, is DSGVTQTPKHLITATGQRVTLRCSPRSGDLSVYWYQQSLDQGLQFLIQYYNGEERAKGNILERFSAQQFPDLHSELNLSSLELGDSALYFCASSAGIDSNQPQHFGDGTRLSIL.

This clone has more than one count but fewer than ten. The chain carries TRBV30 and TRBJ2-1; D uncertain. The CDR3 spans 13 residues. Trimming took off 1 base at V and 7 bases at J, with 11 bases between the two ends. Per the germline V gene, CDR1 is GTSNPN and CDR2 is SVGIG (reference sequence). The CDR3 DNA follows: TGTGCCTGGAGTGATGGCGTTGGTAATGAGCAGTTCTTC. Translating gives CAWSDGVGNEQFF.

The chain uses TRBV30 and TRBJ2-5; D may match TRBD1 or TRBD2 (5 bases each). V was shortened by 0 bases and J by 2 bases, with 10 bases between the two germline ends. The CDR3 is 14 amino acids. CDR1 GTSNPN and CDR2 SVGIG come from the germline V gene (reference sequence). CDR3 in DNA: TGTGCCTGGAGTGTACTAGGGGTTCAAGAGACCCAGTACTTC. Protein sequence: CAWSVLGVQETQYF.